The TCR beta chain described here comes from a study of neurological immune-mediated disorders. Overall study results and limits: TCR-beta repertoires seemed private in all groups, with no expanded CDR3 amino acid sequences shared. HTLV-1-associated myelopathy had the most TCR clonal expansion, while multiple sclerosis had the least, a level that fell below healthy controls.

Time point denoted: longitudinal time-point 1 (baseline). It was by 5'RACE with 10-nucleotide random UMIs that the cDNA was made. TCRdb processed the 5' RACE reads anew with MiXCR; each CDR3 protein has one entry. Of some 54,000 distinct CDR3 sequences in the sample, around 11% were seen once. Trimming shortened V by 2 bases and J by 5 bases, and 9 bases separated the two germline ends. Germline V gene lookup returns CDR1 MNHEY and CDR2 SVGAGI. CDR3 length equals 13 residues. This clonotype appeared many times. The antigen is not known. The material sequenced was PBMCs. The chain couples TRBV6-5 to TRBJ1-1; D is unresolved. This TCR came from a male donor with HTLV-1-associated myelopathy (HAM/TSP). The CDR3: CASSYTSLTEAFF. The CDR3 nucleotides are TGTGCCAGCAGTTACACGTCATTGACTGAAGCTTTCTTT.